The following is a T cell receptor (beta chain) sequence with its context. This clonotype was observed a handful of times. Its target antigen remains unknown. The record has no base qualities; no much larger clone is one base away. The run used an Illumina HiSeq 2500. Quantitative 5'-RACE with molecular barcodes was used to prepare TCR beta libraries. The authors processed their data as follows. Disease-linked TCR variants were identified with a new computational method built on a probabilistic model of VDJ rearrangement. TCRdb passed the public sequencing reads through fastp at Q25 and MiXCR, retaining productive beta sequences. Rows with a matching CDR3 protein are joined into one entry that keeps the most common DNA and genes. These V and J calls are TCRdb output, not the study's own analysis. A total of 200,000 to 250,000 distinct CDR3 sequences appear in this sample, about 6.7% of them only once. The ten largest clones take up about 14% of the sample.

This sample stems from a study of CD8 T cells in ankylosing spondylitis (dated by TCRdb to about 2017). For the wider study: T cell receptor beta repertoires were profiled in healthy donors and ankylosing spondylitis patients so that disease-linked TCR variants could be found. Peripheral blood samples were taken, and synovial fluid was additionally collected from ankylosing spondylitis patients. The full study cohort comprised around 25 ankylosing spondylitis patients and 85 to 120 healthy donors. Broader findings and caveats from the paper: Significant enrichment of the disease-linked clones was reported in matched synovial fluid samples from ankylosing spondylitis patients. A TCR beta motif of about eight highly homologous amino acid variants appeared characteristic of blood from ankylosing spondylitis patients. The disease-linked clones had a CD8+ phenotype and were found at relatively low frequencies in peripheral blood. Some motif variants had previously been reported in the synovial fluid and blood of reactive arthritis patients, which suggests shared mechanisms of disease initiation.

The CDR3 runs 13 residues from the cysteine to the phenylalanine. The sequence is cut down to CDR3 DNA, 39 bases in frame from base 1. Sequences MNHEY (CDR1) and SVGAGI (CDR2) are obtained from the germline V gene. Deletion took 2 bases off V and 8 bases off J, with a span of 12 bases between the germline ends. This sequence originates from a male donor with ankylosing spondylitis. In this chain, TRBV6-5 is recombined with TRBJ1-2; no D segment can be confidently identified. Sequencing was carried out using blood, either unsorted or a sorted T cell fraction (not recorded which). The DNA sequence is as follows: TGTGCCAGCAGTTACCGAGGTGGGGTCGGCTACACCTTC. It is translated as CASSYRGGVGYTF.